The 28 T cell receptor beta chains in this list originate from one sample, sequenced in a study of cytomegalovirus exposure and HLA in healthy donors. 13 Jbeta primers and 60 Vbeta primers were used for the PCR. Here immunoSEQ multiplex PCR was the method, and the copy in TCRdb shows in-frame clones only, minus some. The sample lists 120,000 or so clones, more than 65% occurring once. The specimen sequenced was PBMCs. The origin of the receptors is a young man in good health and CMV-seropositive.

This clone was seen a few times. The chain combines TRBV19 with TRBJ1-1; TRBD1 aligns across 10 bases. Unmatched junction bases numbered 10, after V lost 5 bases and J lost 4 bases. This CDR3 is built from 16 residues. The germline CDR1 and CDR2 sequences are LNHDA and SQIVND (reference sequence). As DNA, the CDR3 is TGTGCCAGTAGTCGGTCCAGGACAGGGGGAATCACTGAAGCTTTCTTT. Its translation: CASSRSRTGGITEAFF.

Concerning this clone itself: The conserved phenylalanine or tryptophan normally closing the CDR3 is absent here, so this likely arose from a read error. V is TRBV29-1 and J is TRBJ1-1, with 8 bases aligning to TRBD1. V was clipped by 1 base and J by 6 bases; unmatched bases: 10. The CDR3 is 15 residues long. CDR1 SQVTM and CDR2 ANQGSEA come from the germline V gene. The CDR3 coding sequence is TGCAGCGTTGAAGGGGCAGGGGGCGTATCGTCTGAAGCTTTCCTT. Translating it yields CSVEGAGGVSSEAFL.

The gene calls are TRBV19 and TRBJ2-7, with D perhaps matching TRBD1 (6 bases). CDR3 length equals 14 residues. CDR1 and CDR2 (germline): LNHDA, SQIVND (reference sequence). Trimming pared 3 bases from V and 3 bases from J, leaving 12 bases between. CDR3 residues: CASSIRGEGYEQYF. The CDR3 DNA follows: TGTGCCAGTAGTATCAGGGGAGAGGGCTACGAGCAGTACTTC.

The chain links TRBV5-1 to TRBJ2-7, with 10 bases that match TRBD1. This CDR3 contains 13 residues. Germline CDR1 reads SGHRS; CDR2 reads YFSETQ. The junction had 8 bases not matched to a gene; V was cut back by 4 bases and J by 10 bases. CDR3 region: CASSPGTGVGQYF. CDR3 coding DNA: TGCGCCAGCAGCCCCGGGACAGGGGTGGGCCAGTACTTC.

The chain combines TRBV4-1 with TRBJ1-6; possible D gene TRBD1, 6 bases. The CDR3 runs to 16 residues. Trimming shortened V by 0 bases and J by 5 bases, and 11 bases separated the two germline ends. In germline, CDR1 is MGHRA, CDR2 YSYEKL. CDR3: CASSQDRTANNSPLHF. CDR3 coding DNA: TGCGCCAGCAGCCAAGATAGGACAGCCAATAATTCACCCCTCCACTTT.

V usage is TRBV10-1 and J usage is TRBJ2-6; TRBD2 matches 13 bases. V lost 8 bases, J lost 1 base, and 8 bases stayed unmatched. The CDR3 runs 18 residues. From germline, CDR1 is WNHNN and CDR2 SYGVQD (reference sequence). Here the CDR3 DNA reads TGCGCCAGCCCACGGACTAGCGGGGGATGTTCTGGGGCCAACGTCCTGACTTTC. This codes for CASPRTSGGCSGANVLTF.

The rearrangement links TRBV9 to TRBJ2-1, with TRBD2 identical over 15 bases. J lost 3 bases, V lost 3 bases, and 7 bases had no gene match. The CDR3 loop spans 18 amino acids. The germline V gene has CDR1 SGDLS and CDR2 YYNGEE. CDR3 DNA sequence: TGTGCCAGCAGCGCGCCCCGGACTAGCGGGAGGGACTACAATGAGCAGTTCTTC. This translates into CASSAPRTSGRDYNEQFF.

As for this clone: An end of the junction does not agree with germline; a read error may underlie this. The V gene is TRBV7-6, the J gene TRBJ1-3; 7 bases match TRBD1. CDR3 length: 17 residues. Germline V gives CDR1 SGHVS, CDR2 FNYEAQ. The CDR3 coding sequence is TGTGCCAGCTCCCCGACAGGGCTGACTTACTCTGGAAACGCCATATATTTT. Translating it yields CASSPTGLTYSGNAIYF. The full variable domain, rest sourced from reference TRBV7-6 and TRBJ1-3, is GAGVSQSPRYKVTKRGQDVALRCDPISGHVSLYWYRQALGQGPEFLTYFNYEAQQDKSGLPNDRFSAERPEGSISTLTIQRTEQRDSAMYRCASSPTGLTYSGNAIYFGEGSWLTVV.

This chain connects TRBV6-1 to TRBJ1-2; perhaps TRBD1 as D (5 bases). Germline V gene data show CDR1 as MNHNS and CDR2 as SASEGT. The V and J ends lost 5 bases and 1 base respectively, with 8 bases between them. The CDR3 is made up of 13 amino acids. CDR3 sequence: CASSWQGNYGYTF. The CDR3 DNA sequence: TGTGCCAGCAGTTGGCAGGGTAACTATGGCTACACCTTC.

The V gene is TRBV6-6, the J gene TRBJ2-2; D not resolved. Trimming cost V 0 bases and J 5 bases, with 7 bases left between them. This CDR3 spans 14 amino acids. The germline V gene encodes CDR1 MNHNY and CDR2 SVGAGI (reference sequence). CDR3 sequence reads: CASSYSLSTGELFF. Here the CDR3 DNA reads TGTGCCAGCAGTTACTCTTTGTCAACCGGGGAGCTGTTTTTT.

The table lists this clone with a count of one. CDR3 bases: TGTGCCAGCAGCGTAGGGGCACTTGACGAGCAGTACTTC. The encoded protein is CASSVGALDEQYF. The chain joins TRBV9 to TRBJ2-7; no definite D call. This CDR3 spans 13 amino acids. The V gene lost 0 bases and the J gene lost 5 bases, with 9 bases spanning the gap. Germline CDR1 reads SGDLS; CDR2 reads YYNGEE.

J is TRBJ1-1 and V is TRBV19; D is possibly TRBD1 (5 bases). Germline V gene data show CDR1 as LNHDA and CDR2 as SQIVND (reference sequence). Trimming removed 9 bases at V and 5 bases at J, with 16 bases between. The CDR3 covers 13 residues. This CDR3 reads CASQPPGGTEAFF. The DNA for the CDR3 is TGTGCCAGCCAACCCCCCGGGGGAACTGAAGCTTTCTTT.

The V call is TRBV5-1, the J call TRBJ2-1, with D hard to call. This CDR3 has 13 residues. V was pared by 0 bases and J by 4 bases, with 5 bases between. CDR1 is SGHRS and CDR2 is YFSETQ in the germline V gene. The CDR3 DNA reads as TGCGCCAGCAGCTTGGGGCAGTACAATGAGCAGTTCTTC. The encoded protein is CASSLGQYNEQFF. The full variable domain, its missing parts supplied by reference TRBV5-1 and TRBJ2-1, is KAGVTQTPRYLIKTRGQQVTLSCSPISGHRSVSWYQQTPGQGLQFLFEYFSETQRNKGNFPGRFSGRQFSNSRSEMNVSTLELGDSALYLCASSLGQYNEQFFGPGTRLTVL.

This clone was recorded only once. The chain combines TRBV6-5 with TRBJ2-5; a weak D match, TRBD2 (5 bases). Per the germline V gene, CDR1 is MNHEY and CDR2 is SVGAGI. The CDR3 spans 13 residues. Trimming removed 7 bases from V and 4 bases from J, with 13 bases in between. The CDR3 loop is CASTAGPSETQYF. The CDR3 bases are TGTGCCAGCACGGCGGGCCCCTCAGAGACCCAGTACTTC.

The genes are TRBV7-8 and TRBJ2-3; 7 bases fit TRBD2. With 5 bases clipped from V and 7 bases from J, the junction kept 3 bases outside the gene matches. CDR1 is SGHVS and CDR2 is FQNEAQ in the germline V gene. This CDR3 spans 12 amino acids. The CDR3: CASSRGENTQYF. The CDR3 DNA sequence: TGTGCCAGCAGCCGGGGGGAGAATACGCAGTATTTT.

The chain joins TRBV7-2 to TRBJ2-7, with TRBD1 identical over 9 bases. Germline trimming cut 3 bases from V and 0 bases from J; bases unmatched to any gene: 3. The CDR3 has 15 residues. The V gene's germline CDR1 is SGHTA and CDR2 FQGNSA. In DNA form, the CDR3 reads TGTGCCAGCAGCTTTGGACAGGGGCGCTCCTACGAGCAGTACTTC. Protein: CASSFGQGRSYEQYF.

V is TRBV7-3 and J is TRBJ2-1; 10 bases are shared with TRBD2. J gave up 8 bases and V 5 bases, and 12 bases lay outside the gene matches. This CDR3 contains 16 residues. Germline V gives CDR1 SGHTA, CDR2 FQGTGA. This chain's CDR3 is CASSPAGTSARHEQFF. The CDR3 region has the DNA TGTGCCAGCAGCCCGGCCGGGACTAGCGCCAGACATGAGCAGTTCTTC.

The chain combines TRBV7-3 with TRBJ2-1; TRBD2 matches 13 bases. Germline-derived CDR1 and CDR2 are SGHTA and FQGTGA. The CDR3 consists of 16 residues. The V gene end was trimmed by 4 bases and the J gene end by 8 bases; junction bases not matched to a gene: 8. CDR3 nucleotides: TGTGCCAGCAGCTCCCCGACTAGCGGGAGGCCCTATGAGCAGTTCTTC. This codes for CASSSPTSGRPYEQFF.

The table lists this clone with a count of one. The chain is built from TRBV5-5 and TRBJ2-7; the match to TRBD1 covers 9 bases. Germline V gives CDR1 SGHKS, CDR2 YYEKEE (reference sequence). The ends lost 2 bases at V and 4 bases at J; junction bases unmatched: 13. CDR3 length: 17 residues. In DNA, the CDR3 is TGTGCCAGCAGCTTTATTCCCCCGGGACAGGGAGTGTACGAGCAGTACTTC. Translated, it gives CASSFIPPGQGVYEQYF. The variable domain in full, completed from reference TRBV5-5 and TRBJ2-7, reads DAGVTQSPTHLIKTRGQQVTLRCSPISGHKSVSWYQQVLGQGPQFIFQYYEKEERGRGNFPDRFSARQFPNYSSELNVNALLLGDSALYLCASSFIPPGQGVYEQYFGPGTRLTVT.

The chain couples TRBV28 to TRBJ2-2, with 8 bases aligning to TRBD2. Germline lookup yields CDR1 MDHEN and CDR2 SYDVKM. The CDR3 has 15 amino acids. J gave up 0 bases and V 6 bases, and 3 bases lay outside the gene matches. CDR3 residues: CASSRGGPNTGELFF. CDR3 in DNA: TGTGCCAGCAGCCGCGGGGGGCCGAACACCGGGGAGCTGTTTTTT.

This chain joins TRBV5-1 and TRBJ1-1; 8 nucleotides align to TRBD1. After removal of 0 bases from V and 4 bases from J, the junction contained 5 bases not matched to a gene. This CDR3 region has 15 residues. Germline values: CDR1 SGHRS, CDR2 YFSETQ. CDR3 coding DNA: TGCGCCAGCAGCTTGGTCGGACAGGGTGGCACTGAAGCTTTCTTT. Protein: CASSLVGQGGTEAFF.

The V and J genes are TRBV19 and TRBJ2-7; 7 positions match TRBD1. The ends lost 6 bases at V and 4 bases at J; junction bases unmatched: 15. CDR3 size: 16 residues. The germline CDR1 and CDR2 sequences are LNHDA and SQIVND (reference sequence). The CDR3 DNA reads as TGTGCCAGTAGCCCGTCAACAGGGGTGCGCCGGTACGAGCAGTACTTC. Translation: CASSPSTGVRRYEQYF. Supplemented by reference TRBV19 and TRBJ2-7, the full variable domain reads DGGITQSPKYLFRKEGQNVTLSCEQNLNHDAMYWYRQDPGQGLRLIYYSQIVNDFQKGDIAEGYSVSREKKESFPLTVTSAQKNPTAFYLCASSPSTGVRRYEQYFGPGTRLTVT.

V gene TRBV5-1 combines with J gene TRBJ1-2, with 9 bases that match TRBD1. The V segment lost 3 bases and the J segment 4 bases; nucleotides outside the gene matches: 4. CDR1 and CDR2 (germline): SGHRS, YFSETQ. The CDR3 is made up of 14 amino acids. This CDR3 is CASSSQGAPYGYTF. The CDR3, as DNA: TGCGCCAGCAGCTCACAGGGGGCGCCCTATGGCTACACCTTC.

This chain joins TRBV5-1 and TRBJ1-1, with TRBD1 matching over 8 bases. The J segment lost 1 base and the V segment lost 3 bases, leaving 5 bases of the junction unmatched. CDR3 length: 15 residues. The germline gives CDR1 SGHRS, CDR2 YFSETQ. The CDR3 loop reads CASSSTGQENTEAFF. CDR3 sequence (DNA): TGCGCCAGCAGCTCGACGGGACAGGAGAACACTGAAGCTTTCTTT.

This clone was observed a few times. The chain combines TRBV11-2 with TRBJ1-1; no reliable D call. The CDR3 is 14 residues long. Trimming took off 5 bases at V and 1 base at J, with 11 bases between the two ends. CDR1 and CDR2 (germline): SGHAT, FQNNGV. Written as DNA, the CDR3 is TGTGCCAGCAGCGGTCTCCGCAGGAACACTGAAGCTTTCTTT. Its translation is CASSGLRRNTEAFF. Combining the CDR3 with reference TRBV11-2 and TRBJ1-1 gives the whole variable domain EAGVAQSPRYKIIEKRQSVAFWCNPISGHATLYWYQQILGQGPKLLIQFQNNGVVDDSQLPKDRFSAERLKGVDSTLKIQPAKLEDSAVYLCASSGLRRNTEAFFGQGTRLTVV.

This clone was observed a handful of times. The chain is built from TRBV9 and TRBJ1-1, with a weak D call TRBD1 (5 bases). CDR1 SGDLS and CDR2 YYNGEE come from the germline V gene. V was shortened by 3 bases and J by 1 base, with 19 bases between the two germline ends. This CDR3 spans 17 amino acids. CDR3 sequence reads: CASSADRDATPNTEAFF. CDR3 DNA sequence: TGTGCCAGCAGCGCCGACAGAGATGCCACACCGAACACTGAAGCTTTCTTT. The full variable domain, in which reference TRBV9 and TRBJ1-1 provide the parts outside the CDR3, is DSGVTQTPKHLITATGQRVTLRCSPRSGDLSVYWYQQSLDQGLQFLIQYYNGEERAKGNILERFSAQQFPDLHSELNLSSLELGDSALYFCASSADRDATPNTEAFFGQGTRLTVV.

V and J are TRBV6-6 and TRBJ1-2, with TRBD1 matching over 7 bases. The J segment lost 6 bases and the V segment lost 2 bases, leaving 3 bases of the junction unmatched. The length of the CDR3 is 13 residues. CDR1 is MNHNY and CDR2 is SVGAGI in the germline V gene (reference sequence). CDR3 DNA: TGTGCCAGCAGTTACGGGACAGAGAATGGCTACACCTTC. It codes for CASSYGTENGYTF.

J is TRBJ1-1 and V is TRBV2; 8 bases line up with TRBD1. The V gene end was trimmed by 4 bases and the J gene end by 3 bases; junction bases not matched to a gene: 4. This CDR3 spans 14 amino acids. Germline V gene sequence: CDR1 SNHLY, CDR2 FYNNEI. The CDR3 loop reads CASSGDRRDTEAFF. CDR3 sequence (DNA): TGTGCCAGCAGTGGGGACAGGAGGGACACTGAAGCTTTCTTT.